This TCR beta chain is from a study of blood T cell repertoires in COVID-19 (dated by TCRdb to the early 2020s). For the study in its entirety: Collaborator samples came from the United States, Italy and Spain and covered acute and convalescent phases of COVID-19. The dataset comprised deeply sampled blood TCRbeta repertoires from subjects exposed to, actively infected with, or recovered from COVID-19. Where available, HLA class I and class II types were obtained from metadata supplied by the sample provider rather than from assay-based typing. The repertoires were released in a freely available public database intended as a resource for research on the immune response to SARS-CoV-2. The prospective study material was composed of cDNA or gDNA derived from T cells, B-cell-depleted T cells, or PBMCs. Sample metadata almost always included a de-identified subject ID, COVID-19 status, age in years and sex. Samples came from the ongoing ImmuneRACE study (first 160 participants) plus 1,254 subjects from 6 global collaborators.

TCRbeta CDR3 regions were amplified from genomic DNA using the immunoSEQ Assay, a bias-controlled multiplex PCR. The paper's processing steps were these. The number of nucleated cells in each sample was estimated from the amplification of reference gene primers within the assay. To quantify the absolute abundance of each unique TCRbeta CDR3 rearrangement, sequence reads were collapsed and filtered. For each sample, productive Simpson clonality was calculated by taking the square root of Simpson's diversity index across productive rearrangements. TCRdb took this table from immuneACCESS and kept in-frame rearrangements with V and J called. Such tables lack part of the clones; where checked against another copy, unresolved V genes explain under half of the gap, and the rest is unexplained. For V, J and clone size, that table is used; D and trimming come from the DNA. In this sample the table shows some 260,000 clones, around 90% of which occur a single time. The ten largest clones represent approximately 0.7% of the sample.

As to this clone: Its target antigen remains unknown. No quality values exist for individual bases; no much larger clone is one base distant.

CDR1 and CDR2, per the germline V gene, are KGHDR and SFDVKD. The CDR3 runs 14 residues from the cysteine to the phenylalanine. The kept DNA is CDR3 alone, 42 bases in frame from the first base. Relative to germline, V is 3 bases shorter and J is 4 bases shorter, with 11 bases between their ends. Collaborating institutions collected whole blood in K2EDTA tubes following their own protocols. For TCRbeta analysis, collaborators shipped samples as frozen whole blood, isolated PBMCs, or DNA extracted from either of those sample types. Broad study findings and their caveats: The amount of clinical and demographic metadata varied by source and participant and was provided uncurated.

The sample consisted of peripheral blood. The TCR sequence derives from a human donor in a cohort sampled during active COVID-19. This chain joins TRBV24-1 to TRBJ1-2, and the D gene may be TRBD1, 5 bases matching. The CDR3 region has the sequence CATSDPTGGYGYTF. In nucleotides, the sequence is TGTGCCACCAGTGATCCAACGGGGGGCTATGGCTACACCTTC.